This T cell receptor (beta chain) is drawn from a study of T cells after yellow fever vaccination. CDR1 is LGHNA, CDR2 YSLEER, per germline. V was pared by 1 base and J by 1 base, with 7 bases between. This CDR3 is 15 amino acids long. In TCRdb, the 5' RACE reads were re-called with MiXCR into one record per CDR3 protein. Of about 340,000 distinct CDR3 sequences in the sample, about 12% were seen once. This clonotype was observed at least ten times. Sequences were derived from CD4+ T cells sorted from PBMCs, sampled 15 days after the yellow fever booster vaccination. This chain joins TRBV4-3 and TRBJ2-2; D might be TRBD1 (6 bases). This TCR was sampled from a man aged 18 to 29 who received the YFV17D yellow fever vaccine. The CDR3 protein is CASSQVGQNTGELFF. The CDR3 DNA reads TGCGCCAGCAGCCAAGTGGGACAGAACACCGGGGAGCTGTTTTTT.